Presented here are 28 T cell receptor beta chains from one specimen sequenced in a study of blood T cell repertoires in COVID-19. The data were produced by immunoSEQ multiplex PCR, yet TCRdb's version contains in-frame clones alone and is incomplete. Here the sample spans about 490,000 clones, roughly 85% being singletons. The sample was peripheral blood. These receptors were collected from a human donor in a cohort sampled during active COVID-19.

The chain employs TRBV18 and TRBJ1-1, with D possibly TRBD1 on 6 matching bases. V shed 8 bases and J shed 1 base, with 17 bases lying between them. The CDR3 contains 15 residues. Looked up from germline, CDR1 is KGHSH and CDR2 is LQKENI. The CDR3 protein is CASQGTGTQNTEAFF. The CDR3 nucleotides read TGTGCCAGCCAGGGGACCGGGACACAGAACACTGAAGCTTTCTTT.

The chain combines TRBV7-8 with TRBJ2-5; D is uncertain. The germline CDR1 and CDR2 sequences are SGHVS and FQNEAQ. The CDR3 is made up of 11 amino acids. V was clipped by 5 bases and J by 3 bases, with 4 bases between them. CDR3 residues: CASSPKETQYF. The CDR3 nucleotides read TGTGCCAGCAGCCCCAAAGAGACCCAGTACTTC.

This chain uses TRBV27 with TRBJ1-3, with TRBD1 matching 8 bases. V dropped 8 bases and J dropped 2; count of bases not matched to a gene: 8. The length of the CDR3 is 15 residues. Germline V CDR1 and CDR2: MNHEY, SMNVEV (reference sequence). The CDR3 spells CASSLGQGPGNTIYF. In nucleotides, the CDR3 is TGTGCCAGCTCTCTTGGACAGGGCCCTGGAAACACCATATATTTT.

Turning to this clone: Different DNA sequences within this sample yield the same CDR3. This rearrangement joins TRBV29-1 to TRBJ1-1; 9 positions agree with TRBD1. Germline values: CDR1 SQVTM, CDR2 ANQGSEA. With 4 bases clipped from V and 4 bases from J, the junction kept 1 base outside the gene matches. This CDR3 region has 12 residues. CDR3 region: CSVGQGGTEAFF. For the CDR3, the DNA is TGCAGCGTTGGACAGGGGGGCACTGAAGCTTTCTTT.

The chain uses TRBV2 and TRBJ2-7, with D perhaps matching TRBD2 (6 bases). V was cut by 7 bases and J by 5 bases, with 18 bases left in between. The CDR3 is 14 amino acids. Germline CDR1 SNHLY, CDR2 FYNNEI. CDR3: CASTAGLVVNEQYF. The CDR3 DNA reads TGTGCCAGCACGGCGGGGCTAGTCGTCAACGAGCAGTACTTC.

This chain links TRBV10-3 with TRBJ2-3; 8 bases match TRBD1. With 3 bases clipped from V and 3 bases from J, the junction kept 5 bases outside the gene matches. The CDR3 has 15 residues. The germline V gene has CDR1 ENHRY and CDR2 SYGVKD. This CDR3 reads CAISDPGGRTDTQYF. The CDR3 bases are TGTGCCATCAGTGATCCAGGGGGCCGGACAGATACGCAGTATTTT.

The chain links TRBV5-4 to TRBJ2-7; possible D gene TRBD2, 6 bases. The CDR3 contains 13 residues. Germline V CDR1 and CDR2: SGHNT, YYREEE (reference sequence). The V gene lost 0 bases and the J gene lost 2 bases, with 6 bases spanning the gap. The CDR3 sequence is CASSLGGTYEQYF. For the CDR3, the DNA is TGTGCCAGCAGCTTGGGCGGGACCTACGAGCAGTACTTC.

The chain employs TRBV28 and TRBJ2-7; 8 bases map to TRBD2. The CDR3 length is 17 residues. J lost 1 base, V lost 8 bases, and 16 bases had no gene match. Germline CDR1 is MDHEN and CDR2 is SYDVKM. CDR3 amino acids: CASQRGPEAGVSYEQYF. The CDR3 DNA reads TGTGCCAGCCAAAGAGGTCCTGAAGCGGGAGTTTCCTACGAGCAGTACTTC.

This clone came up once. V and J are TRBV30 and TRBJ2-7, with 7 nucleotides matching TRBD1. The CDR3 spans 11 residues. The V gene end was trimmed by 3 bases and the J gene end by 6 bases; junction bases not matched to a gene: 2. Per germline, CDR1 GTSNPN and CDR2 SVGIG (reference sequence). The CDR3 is CAWSHRGEQYF. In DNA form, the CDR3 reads TGTGCCTGGAGCCACAGGGGCGAGCAGTACTTC.

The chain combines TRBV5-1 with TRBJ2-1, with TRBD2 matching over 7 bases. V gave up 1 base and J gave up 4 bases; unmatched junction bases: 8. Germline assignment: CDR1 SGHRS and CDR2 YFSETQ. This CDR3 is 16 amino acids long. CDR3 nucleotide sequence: TGCGCCAGCAGCTTGAGGGCGGGAGTTGAGTACAATGAGCAGTTCTTC. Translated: CASSLRAGVEYNEQFF.

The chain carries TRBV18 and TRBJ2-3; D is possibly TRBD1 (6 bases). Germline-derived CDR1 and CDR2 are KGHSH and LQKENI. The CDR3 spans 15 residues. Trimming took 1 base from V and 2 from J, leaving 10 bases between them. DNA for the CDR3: TGTGCCAGCTCACCACGAGACAGGTTCACAGATACGCAGTATTTT. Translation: CASSPRDRFTDTQYF.

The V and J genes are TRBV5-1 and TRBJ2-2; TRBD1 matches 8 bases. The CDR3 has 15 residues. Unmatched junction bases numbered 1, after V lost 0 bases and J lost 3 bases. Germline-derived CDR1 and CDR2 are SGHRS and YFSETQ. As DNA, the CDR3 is TGCGCCAGCAGCTTGGAGACAGGGGACACCGGGGAGCTGTTTTTT. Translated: CASSLETGDTGELFF.

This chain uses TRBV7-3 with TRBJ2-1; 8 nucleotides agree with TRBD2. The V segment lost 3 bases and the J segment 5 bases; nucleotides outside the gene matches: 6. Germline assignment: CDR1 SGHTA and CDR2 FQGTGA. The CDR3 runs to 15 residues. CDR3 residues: CASSFSGNEDNEQFF. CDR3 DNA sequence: TGTGCCAGCAGCTTTAGCGGGAACGAAGACAATGAGCAGTTCTTC.

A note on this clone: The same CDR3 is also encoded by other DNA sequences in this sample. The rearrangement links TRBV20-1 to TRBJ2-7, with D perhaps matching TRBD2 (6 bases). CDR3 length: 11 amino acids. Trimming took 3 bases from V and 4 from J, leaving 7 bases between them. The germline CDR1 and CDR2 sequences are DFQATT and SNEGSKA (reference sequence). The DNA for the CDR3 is TGCAGTGCTAGCGGGACTTACGAGCAGTACTTC. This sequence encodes CSASGTYEQYF.

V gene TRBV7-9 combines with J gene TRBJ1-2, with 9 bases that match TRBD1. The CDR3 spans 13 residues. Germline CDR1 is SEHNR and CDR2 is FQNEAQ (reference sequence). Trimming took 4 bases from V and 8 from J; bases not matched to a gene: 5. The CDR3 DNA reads TGTGCCAGCAGCTCACAGGGGGCGCGGGGCTACACCTTC. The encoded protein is CASSSQGARGYTF. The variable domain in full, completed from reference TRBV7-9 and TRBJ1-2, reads DTGVSQNPRHKITKRGQNVTFRCDPISEHNRLYWYRQTLGQGPEFLTYFQNEAQLEKSRLLSDRFSAERPKGSFSTLEIQRTEQGDSAMYLCASSSQGARGYTFGSGTRLTVV.

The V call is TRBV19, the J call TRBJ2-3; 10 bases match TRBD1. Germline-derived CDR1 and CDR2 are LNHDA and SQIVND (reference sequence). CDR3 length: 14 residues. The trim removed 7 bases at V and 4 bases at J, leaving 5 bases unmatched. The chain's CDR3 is CASNGDRGSDTQYF. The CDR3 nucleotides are TGTGCCAGTAACGGGGACAGGGGCTCAGATACGCAGTATTTT. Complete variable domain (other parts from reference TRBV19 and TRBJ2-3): DGGITQSPKYLFRKEGQNVTLSCEQNLNHDAMYWYRQDPGQGLRLIYYSQIVNDFQKGDIAEGYSVSREKKESFPLTVTSAQKNPTAFYLCASNGDRGSDTQYFGPGTRLTVL.

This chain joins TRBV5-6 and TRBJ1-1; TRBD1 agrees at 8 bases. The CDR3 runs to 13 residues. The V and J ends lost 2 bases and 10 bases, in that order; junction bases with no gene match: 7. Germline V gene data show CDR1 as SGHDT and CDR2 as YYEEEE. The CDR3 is CASSFGRGLVAFF. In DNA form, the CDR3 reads TGTGCCAGCAGCTTTGGCAGGGGGCTTGTAGCTTTCTTT.

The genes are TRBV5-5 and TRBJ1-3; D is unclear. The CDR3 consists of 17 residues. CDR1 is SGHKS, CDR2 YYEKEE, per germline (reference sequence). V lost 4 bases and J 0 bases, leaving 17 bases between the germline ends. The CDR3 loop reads CASSRRRGEGSGNTIYF. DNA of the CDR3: TGTGCCAGCAGCCGCCGGCGCGGAGAGGGCTCTGGAAACACCATATATTTT.

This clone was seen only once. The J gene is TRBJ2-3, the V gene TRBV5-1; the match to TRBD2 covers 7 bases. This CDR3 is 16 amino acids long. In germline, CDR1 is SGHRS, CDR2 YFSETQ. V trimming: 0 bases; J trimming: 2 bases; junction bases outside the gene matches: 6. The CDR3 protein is CASSLEPSGPTDTQYF. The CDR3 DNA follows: TGCGCCAGCAGCTTGGAGCCTAGCGGCCCCACAGATACGCAGTATTTT.

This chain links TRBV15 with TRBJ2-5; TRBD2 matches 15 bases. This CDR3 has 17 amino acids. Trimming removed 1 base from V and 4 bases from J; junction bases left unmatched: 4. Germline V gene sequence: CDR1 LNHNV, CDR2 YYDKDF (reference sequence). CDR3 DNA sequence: TGTGCCACCAGCAGAGGTTGGGGACTAGCGGGAGGAGAGACCCAGTACTTC. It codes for CATSRGWGLAGGETQYF.

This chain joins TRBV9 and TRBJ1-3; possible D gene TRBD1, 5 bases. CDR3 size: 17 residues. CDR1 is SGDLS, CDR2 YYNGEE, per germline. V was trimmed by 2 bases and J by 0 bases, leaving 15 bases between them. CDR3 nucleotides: TGTGCCAGCAGCGTCTTACCTCGACAGAACTCTGGAAACACCATATATTTT. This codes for CASSVLPRQNSGNTIYF.

CDR3 loop: CATSDPRGDQPQHF. In DNA form, the CDR3 reads TGTGCCACCAGTGATCCCAGGGGTGATCAGCCCCAGCATTTT. The V call is TRBV24-1, the J call TRBJ1-5, with D possibly TRBD1 on 6 matching bases. Per germline, CDR1 KGHDR and CDR2 SFDVKD. The V and J ends lost 3 bases and 5 bases respectively, with 10 bases between them. The CDR3 totals 14 residues.

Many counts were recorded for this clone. The CDR3 loop is CASSERGGVNTEAFF. In DNA, the CDR3 is TGTGCCAGCAGTGAAAGGGGCGGGGTGAACACTGAAGCTTTCTTT. The V and J genes are TRBV2 and TRBJ1-1; D possibly corresponds to TRBD1 (5 bases). Deletions cut 2 bases from V and 0 bases from J, with 10 bases between. The germline CDR1 and CDR2 sequences are SNHLY and FYNNEI. CDR3 length equals 15 residues.

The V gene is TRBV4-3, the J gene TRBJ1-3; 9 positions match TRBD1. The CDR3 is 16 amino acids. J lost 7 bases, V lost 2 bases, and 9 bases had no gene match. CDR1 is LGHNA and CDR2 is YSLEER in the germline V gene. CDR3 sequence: CASSQNPGQGMNTIYF. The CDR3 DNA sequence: TGCGCCAGCAGCCAAAACCCGGGACAGGGAATGAACACCATATATTTT.

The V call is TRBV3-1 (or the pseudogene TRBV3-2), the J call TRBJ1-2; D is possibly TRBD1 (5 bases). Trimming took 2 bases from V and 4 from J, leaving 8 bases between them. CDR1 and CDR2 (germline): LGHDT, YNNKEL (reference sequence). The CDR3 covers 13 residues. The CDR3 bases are TGTGCCAGCAGCCAATGGACACCCTATGGCTACACCTTC. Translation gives CASSQWTPYGYTF.

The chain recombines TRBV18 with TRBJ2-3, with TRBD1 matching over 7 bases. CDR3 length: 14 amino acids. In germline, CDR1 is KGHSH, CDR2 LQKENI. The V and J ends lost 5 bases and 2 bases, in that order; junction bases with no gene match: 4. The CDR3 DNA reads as TGTGCCAGCTCATCCCAGGGGGACACAGATACGCAGTATTTT. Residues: CASSSQGDTDTQYF.

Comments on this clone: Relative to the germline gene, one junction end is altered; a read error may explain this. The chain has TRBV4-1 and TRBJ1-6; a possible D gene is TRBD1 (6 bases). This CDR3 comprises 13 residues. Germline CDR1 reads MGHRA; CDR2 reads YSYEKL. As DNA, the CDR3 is TGCGCCAGCAGCCCGCCGGGACAAGCAGCGCTCGACTTT. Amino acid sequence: CASSPPGQAALDF.

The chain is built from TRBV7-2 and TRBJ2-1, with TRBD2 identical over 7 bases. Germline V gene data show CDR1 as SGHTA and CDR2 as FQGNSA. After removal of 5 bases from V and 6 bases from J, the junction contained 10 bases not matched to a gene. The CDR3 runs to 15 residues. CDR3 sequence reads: CASSPSGITTNEQFF. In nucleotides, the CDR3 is TGTGCCAGCAGCCCCAGCGGGATAACCACCAATGAGCAGTTCTTC. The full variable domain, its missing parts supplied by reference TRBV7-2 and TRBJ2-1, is GAGVSQSPSNKVTEKGKDVELRCDPISGHTALYWYRQSLGQGLEFLIYFQGNSAPDKSGLPSDRFSAERTGGSVSTLTIQRTQQEDSAVYLCASSPSGITTNEQFFGPGTRLTVL.